Here is one T cell receptor beta chain with its context. The V and J ends lost 5 bases and 6 bases respectively, with 11 bases between them. Germline V gives CDR1 SGHTA, CDR2 FQGNSA. This CDR3 has 12 amino acids. This sample is drawn from a study of blood T cell repertoires in COVID-19. Looking at the study overall: Collection of acute and convalescent COVID-19 samples took place in the United States, Italy and Spain. PBMCs, B-cell-depleted T cells, or T cells were the source of the cDNA or gDNA that made up the material.

In the study's own analysis: The assay estimated nucleated cells by amplifying reference gene primers. TCRdb keeps only in-frame clones here, not all; method: immunoSEQ multiplex PCR. V, J and clone size were drawn from that table, and D and trimming were deduced from the DNA. The data show several thousand clones, around 90% seen once. This receptor was taken from a woman in her fifties or sixties with active or convalescent COVID-19. This rearrangement joins TRBV7-2 to TRBJ2-7; the D gene is possibly TRBD2 (5 bases). Sample: peripheral blood. CDR3 region: CASSKRVGEQYF. CDR3 in DNA: TGTGCCAGCAGCAAGAGGGTGGGCGAGCAGTACTTC.